These 27 T cell receptor beta chains originate from one sample sequenced in a study of Ad26.COV2.S vaccination and SARS-CoV-2 variants. Indicated treatment: around 19 received Ad26.COV2.S at low or high dose, single or two shots; 5 received placebo; per-sample allocation not given. Sampling took place 63 days after the first vaccine or placebo injection. Sequencing was performed with immunoSEQ multiplex PCR; in TCRdb, only in-frame clones are kept and a portion is missing. The table lists about 420,000 clones, approximately 87% of them singletons. The specimen comprised peripheral blood, sampled in a trial of Ad26.COV2.S vaccine versus placebo. The origin of the receptors is a person between 18 and 59 years old who received the Ad26.COV2.S COVID-19 vaccine or a placebo.

V and J are TRBV3-1 (or the pseudogene TRBV3-2) and TRBJ1-2; 9 nucleotides align to TRBD1. V trimming: 4 bases; J trimming: 5 bases; junction bases outside the gene matches: 2. The CDR3 has 13 amino acids. Germline V CDR1 and CDR2: LGHDT, YNNKEL (reference sequence). The CDR3 bases are TGTGCCAGCAGCCCTGGGACAGGGTATGGCTACACCTTC. Its protein product is CASSPGTGYGYTF.

The J gene is TRBJ2-1, the V gene TRBV5-1, with D perhaps matching TRBD1 (5 bases). Germline loops: CDR1 SGHRS, CDR2 YFSETQ. CDR3 length: 14 residues. The ends were cut back, 3 bases at V and 7 bases at J, with 14 bases in the middle. CDR3 bases: TGCGCCAGCAGCTCAGACAGAGTTTGGAATGAGCAGTTCTTC. This gives the protein CASSSDRVWNEQFF.

V usage is TRBV5-6 and J usage is TRBJ2-3; tentatively, D is TRBD2 (7 bases). Between the trimmed V and J ends, which lost 0 bases and 4 bases, there was a span of 15 bases. CDR1 is SGHDT, CDR2 YYEEEE, per germline. This CDR3 is 16 amino acids long. CDR3 amino acids: CASSLVGGLGSDTQYF. CDR3 nucleotides: TGTGCCAGCAGCTTGGTGGGGGGGCTCGGTTCAGATACGCAGTATTTT.

This clone was seen only once. The chain has TRBV7-2 and TRBJ2-5; D is perhaps TRBD1 or TRBD2 (5 bases each). The CDR3 is 14 amino acids. Per the germline V gene, CDR1 is SGHTA and CDR2 is FQGNSA. Trimming took off 4 bases at V and 1 base at J, with 10 bases between the two ends. The CDR3 coding sequence is TGTGCCAGCAGCTCTTGGGGGACCCAAGAGACCCAGTACTTC. Residues: CASSSWGTQETQYF.

The CDR3 DNA sequence: TGTGCCAGCAGGACCGGAGTTTCCTTATACAATGAGCAGTTCTTC. This codes for CASRTGVSLYNEQFF. The chain joins TRBV7-2 to TRBJ2-1; D is unclear. The germline V gene encodes CDR1 SGHTA and CDR2 FQGNSA. The CDR3 is 15 residues long. V was clipped by 6 bases and J by 4 bases, with 16 bases between them.

The chain joins TRBV2 to TRBJ1-6, with TRBD1 identical over 8 bases. Germline trimming cut 4 bases from V and 7 bases from J; bases unmatched to any gene: 0. Germline V gene data show CDR1 as SNHLY and CDR2 as FYNNEI. The CDR3 sequence is 13 residues long. CDR3 residues: CASSGQGNSPLHF. The CDR3 DNA reads TGTGCCAGCAGTGGACAGGGGAATTCACCCCTCCACTTT. Drawing the rest from reference TRBV2 and TRBJ1-6, the complete variable domain is EPEVTQTPSHQVTQMGQEVILRCVPISNHLYFYWYRQILGQKVEFLVSFYNNEISEKSEIFDDQFSVERPDGSNFTLKIRSTKLEDSAMYFCASSGQGNSPLHFGNGTRLTVT.

This chain links TRBV11-1 with TRBJ2-7; perhaps TRBD2 as D (5 bases). Germline V lookup: CDR1 SGHAT, CDR2 FQDESV (reference sequence). This CDR3 comprises 15 residues. Between the trimmed V and J ends, which lost 1 base and 4 bases, there was a span of 14 bases. The CDR3 nucleotides read TGTGCCAGCAGCTTAGGAGAGGGCTGGGGTTACGAGCAGTACTTC. Its protein product is CASSLGEGWGYEQYF.

V and J are TRBV4-3 and TRBJ1-1; D remains ambiguous. Germline V gene data show CDR1 as LGHNA and CDR2 as YSLEER. The CDR3 contains 14 residues. Trimming removed 3 bases at V and 6 bases at J, with 14 bases between. The CDR3 protein is CASSQALRQAEAFF. CDR3 bases: TGCGCCAGCAGCCAGGCCCTGCGCCAGGCTGAAGCTTTCTTT.

This clone appeared once. J is TRBJ2-7 and V is TRBV4-3; 7 nucleotides agree with TRBD1. CDR3 length: 15 amino acids. Germline CDR1 is LGHNA and CDR2 is YSLEER. With V trimmed by 3 bases and J by 2 bases, 7 bases remained unmatched. CDR3 sequence: CASSQDLGQTYEQYF. Written as DNA, the CDR3 is TGCGCCAGCAGCCAGGACTTGGGACAGACCTACGAGCAGTACTTC.

The chain has TRBV2 and TRBJ2-7; D is unresolved. There are 13 residues in the CDR3. Trimming took off 6 bases at V and 0 bases at J, with 9 bases between the two ends. Germline CDR1 SNHLY, CDR2 FYNNEI. In DNA form, the CDR3 reads TGTGCCAGCAGAATTTACGGCTCCTACGAGCAGTACTTC. Its translation: CASRIYGSYEQYF.

This rearrangement joins TRBV30 to TRBJ1-1; TRBD1 is a possible D gene (6 bases). CDR1 GTSNPN and CDR2 SVGIG come from the germline V gene (reference sequence). The CDR3 is 13 residues long. Trimming left V 4 bases short and J 5 bases short, with 14 bases between. The CDR3 is CAWKYAGETEAFF. CDR3 sequence (DNA): TGTGCCTGGAAGTACGCAGGGGAAACTGAAGCTTTCTTT.

The V and J genes are TRBV27 and TRBJ1-4; possibly TRBD1 for D (6 bases). Trimming left V 6 bases short and J 8 bases short, with 16 bases between. CDR1 is MNHEY, CDR2 SMNVEV, per germline (reference sequence). The CDR3 is 14 amino acids. This chain's CDR3 is CASSPRQGREKLFF. DNA of the CDR3: TGTGCCAGCAGCCCGCGGCAGGGGAGGGAAAAACTGTTTTTT.

The chain joins TRBV29-1 to TRBJ2-1; TRBD2 aligns across 10 bases. Germline CDR1 reads SQVTM; CDR2 reads ANQGSEA. Trimming removed 2 bases from V and 2 bases from J; junction bases left unmatched: 0. The CDR3 has 14 amino acids. The CDR3 coding sequence is TGCAGCGTTGAAAGCGGGGGGGCCTACAATGAGCAGTTCTTC. Translated, it gives CSVESGGAYNEQFF.

The count of this clone is one. The genes are TRBV13 and TRBJ1-2, with 7 bases fitting TRBD1. Unmatched junction bases numbered 5, after V lost 3 bases and J lost 7 bases. Germline assignment: CDR1 PRHDT and CDR2 FYEKMQ (reference sequence). The CDR3 runs 13 residues. The CDR3 DNA reads TGTGCCAGCAGCTTTGGACAGGCCCCTGGCTACACCTTC. Its translation is CASSFGQAPGYTF.

The CDR3: CASSASGGGNQPQHF. Here the CDR3 DNA reads TGTGCCAGCAGCGCCTCAGGGGGCGGCAATCAGCCCCAGCATTTT. The rearrangement joins TRBV7-8 to TRBJ1-5; 8 positions agree with TRBD1. Germline CDR1 SGHVS, CDR2 FQNEAQ. The CDR3 has 15 amino acids. V was clipped by 5 bases and J by 2 bases; unmatched bases: 5.

This clone was counted a single time. This chain uses TRBV23-1 with TRBJ1-4; D is perhaps TRBD1 (6 bases). TRBV23-1 is placed among ORFs of uncertain function. Trimming removed 2 bases at V and 8 bases at J, with 18 bases between. The length of the CDR3 is 16 residues. The CDR3 reads CASSQALGGALEKLFF. CDR3 in DNA: TGCGCCAGCAGTCAAGCTCTCGGGGGGGCCTTAGAAAAACTGTTTTTT.

V is TRBV6-2 or TRBV6-3 and J is TRBJ1-2; 10 positions match TRBD1. Trimming took 0 bases from V and 5 from J; bases not matched to a gene: 12. Germline V lookup: CDR1 MNHEY, CDR2 SVGEGT. The CDR3 has 18 residues. The chain's CDR3 is CASSYSIEDRGNEYGYTF. DNA for the CDR3: TGTGCCAGCAGTTACTCGATCGAGGACAGGGGGAACGAGTATGGCTACACCTTC.

The V and J genes are TRBV5-6 and TRBJ1-2, with D unresolved. This CDR3 comprises 12 residues. The V end lost 4 bases, the J end lost 3 bases, and 7 bases lay between the germline ends. CDR1 and CDR2 from the germline V gene are SGHDT and YYEEEE. CDR3 DNA sequence: TGTGCCAGCAGCATGACGGACTATGGCTACACCTTC. This sequence encodes CASSMTDYGYTF.

The chain has TRBV28 and TRBJ2-7; 10 bases line up with TRBD2. The J segment lost 7 bases and the V segment lost 7 bases, leaving 10 bases of the junction unmatched. Germline CDR1 MDHEN, CDR2 SYDVKM. The CDR3 is made up of 14 amino acids. For the CDR3, the DNA is TGTGCCAGCAAAAAGCGGGGGGGCTTGGGAGAGCAGTACTTC. Translating gives CASKKRGGLGEQYF.

The V and J genes are TRBV5-8 and TRBJ2-7, with 7 bases that match TRBD1. Trimming removed 4 bases from V and 4 bases from J; junction bases left unmatched: 8. Germline V gene data show CDR1 as SGHTS and CDR2 as YDEGEE. The CDR3 runs to 14 residues. CDR3 sequence reads: CASSRDGTDYEQYF. The CDR3 DNA follows: TGTGCCAGCAGCAGAGATGGGACAGATTACGAGCAGTACTTC.

The chain carries TRBV19 and TRBJ2-3; D gene uncertain. This CDR3 region has 14 residues. CDR1 LNHDA and CDR2 SQIVND come from the germline V gene (reference sequence). The ends were cut back, 9 bases at V and 1 base at J, with 14 bases in the middle. The CDR3 region has the DNA TGTGCCAGCACTCCTCGGCGCGGCACAGATACGCAGTATTTT. This sequence encodes CASTPRRGTDTQYF.

In this sample, this clone turned up a few times. Written as DNA, the CDR3 is TGTGCCAGCAGCTTAGCGGCACACCAGGGCTACACCTTC. Translation gives CASSLAAHQGYTF. This sequence joins TRBV7-9 and TRBJ1-2; D remains ambiguous. V lost 0 bases and J 8 bases, leaving 10 bases between the germline ends. Germline-derived CDR1 and CDR2 are SEHNR and FQNEAQ (reference sequence). The CDR3 length is 13 residues.

This chain links TRBV5-1 with TRBJ1-1, with D tentatively TRBD1 (6 bases). There are 15 residues in the CDR3. The V gene's germline CDR1 is SGHRS and CDR2 YFSETQ. The V end lost 1 base, the J end lost 1 base, and 11 bases lay between the germline ends. The CDR3 is CASSLLGAKNTEAFF. For the CDR3, the DNA is TGCGCCAGCAGCTTGTTGGGGGCCAAGAACACTGAAGCTTTCTTT. The full variable domain, in which reference TRBV5-1 and TRBJ1-1 provide the parts outside the CDR3, is KAGVTQTPRYLIKTRGQQVTLSCSPISGHRSVSWYQQTPGQGLQFLFEYFSETQRNKGNFPGRFSGRQFSNSRSEMNVSTLELGDSALYLCASSLLGAKNTEAFFGQGTRLTVV.

V gene TRBV18 combines with J gene TRBJ2-5, with a possible D match to TRBD2 (5 bases). Trimming shortened V by 2 bases and J by 4 bases, and 14 bases separated the two germline ends. Looked up from germline, CDR1 is KGHSH and CDR2 is LQKENI. The CDR3 loop spans 15 amino acids. The CDR3 is CASSPSSPGGETQYF. CDR3 bases: TGTGCCAGCTCACCATCCTCGCCTGGAGGAGAGACCCAGTACTTC.

The V and J genes are TRBV19 and TRBJ2-2, with TRBD2 as a possible D gene (6 bases). Deletions cut 5 bases from V and 1 base from J, with 8 bases between. The CDR3 has 14 residues. CDR1 is LNHDA, CDR2 SQIVND, per germline (reference sequence). In DNA, the CDR3 is TGTGCCAGTAGTCAGGGACTGAACACCGGGGAGCTGTTTTTT. Residues: CASSQGLNTGELFF.

The genes are TRBV24-1 and TRBJ2-1; 8 bases fit TRBD2. CDR3 size: 14 residues. Germline V gives CDR1 KGHDR, CDR2 SFDVKD. The junction had 0 bases not matched to a gene; V was cut back by 6 bases and J by 0 bases. The CDR3 spells CATSREGSYNEQFF. DNA for the CDR3: TGTGCCACCAGTCGGGAGGGCTCCTACAATGAGCAGTTCTTC.

In nucleotides, the CDR3 is TGTGCCAGCAGTGAAGTACAGGGGAACTATGGCTACACCTTC. Translated, it gives CASSEVQGNYGYTF. The chain couples TRBV2 to TRBJ1-2; 7 bases line up with TRBD1. With 1 base clipped from V and 2 bases from J, the junction kept 1 base outside the gene matches. Looked up from germline, CDR1 is SNHLY and CDR2 is FYNNEI. The CDR3 extends over 14 amino acids.